This T cell receptor beta chain comes out of a study of graft-versus-host responses after intestinal transplantation. Study outcomes and limitations: The marrow of recipients harbored GvH clones, and ileum or blood showed some of them first.

Trimming cost V 4 bases and J 5 bases; bases outside gene matches: 8. The germline V gene has CDR1 GTSNPN and CDR2 SVGIG (reference sequence). The CDR3 length is 15 residues. Of note for this clone: The antigen is unknown.

Sequencing used immunoSEQ multiplex PCR; TCRdb keeps in-frame clones, though not all of them. The data show 130,000 to 150,000 clones, 80% to 95% seen once. The rearrangement links TRBV30 to TRBJ2-5, with 12 nucleotides matching TRBD2. Material: unstimulated CD4+ T cells sorted from spleen or lymph node cells, obtained before intestinal transplant. The sequence derives from a human donor who received an intestinal transplant. In DNA form, the CDR3 reads TGTGCCTGGAACCGACTAGCGGGAGCGTACGAGACCCAGTACTTC. Protein: CAWNRLAGAYETQYF. The whole variable domain, remainder taken from reference TRBV30 and TRBJ2-5, is SQTIHQWPATLVQPVGSPLSLECTVEGTSNPNLYWYRQAAGRGLQLLFYSVGIGQISSEVPQNLSASRPQDRQFILSSKKLLLSDSGFYLCAWNRLAGAYETQYFGPGTRLLVL.